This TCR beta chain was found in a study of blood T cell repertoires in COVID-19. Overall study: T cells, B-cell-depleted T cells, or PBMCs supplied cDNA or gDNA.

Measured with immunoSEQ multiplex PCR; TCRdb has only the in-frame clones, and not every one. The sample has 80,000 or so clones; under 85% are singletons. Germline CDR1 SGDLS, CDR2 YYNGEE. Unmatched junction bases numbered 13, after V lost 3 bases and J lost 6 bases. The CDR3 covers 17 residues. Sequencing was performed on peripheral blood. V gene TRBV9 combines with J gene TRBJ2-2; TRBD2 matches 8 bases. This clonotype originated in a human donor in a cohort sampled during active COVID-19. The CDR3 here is CASSGTTSALGAGELFF. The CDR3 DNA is TGTGCCAGCAGCGGGACGACTAGCGCCCTTGGGGCCGGGGAGCTGTTTTTT.